The entry below gives a single T cell receptor (beta chain) sequence along with its context. The antigen remains unidentified. Use of 60 Vbeta and 13 Jbeta primers characterized the PCR. The assay was immunoSEQ multiplex PCR, and TCRdb's table has in-frame clones only and misses some. The sample lists 150,000 to 200,000 clones; 60% to 85% were seen once. The data derive from a study of cytomegalovirus exposure and HLA in healthy donors. Points from the study as a whole: Later on, a genetic analysis was performed. It linked a missense variant in DCLRE1C with V- and J-gene trimming of TCR beta. The analysis excluded some indistinguishable V segments, including TRBV6-2 and TRBV6-3. Reported results showed that the classifier diagnosed cytomegalovirus status with high specificity and sensitivity. In an earlier analysis, in 540 or so donors, most V segments appeared productive either ~87% or ~30% of the time.

Deletions cut 0 bases from V and 1 base from J, with 9 bases between. This CDR3 region has 15 residues. Per germline, CDR1 MNHEY and CDR2 SVGAGI. This chain uses TRBV6-5 with TRBJ1-1, with a weak D call TRBD1 (6 bases). The sequence was obtained from a woman in her thirties or forties in good health and CMV-seronegative. The sample taken for sequencing was PBMCs. CDR3 DNA sequence: TGTGCCAGCAGTTACTCTTCCAGGGGGAACACTGAAGCTTTCTTT. Protein sequence: CASSYSSRGNTEAFF.